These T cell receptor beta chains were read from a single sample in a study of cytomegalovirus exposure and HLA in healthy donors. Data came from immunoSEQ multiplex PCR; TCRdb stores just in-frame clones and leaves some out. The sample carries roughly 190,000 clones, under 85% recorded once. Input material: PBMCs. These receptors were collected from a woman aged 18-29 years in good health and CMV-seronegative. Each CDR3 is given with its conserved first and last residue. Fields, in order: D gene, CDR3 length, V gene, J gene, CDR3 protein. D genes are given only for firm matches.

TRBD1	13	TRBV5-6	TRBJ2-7	CASSFRGLYEQYF
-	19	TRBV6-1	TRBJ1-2	CASSASGGGLFGGHYGYTF
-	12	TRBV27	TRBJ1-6	CASSYQGSPLHF
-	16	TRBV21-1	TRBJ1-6	CASRLDRLAYNSPLHF
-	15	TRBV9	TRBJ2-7	CASSVGGGTSGEQYF
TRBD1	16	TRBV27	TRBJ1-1	CASSIQARDRNAGAFF
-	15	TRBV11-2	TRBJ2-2	CASSLLTGNTGELFF
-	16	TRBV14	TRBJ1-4	CASSHPGGGGNEKLFF
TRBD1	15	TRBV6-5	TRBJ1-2	CASSYSKGGVYGYTF
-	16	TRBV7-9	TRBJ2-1	CASSTSGKSSYNEQFF
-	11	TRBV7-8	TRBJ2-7	CATGEGYEQYF
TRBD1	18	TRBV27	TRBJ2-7	CASSRKPRDRGFGYEQYF
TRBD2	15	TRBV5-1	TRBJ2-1	CASSLSGGSYNEQFF
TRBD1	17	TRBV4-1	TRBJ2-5	CASSQGHGTGGEETQYF
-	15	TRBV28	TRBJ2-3	CASSPIGQTTDTQYF
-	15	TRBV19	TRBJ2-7	CASSWTVLHANEQYF
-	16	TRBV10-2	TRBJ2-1	CASSEKSTGPYNEQFF
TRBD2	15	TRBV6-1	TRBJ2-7	CASSELSGSSYEQYF
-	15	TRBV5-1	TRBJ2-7	CASSLAAGSSYEQYF
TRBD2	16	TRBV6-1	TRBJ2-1	CASSAPTSGRGNEQFF
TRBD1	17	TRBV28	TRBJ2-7	CASSSLGQAKRSYEQYF
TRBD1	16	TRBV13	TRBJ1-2	CASSPRGQGRNYGYTF
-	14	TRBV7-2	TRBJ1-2	CASSRPEGGNGYTF
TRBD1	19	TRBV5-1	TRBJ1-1	CASSWTFITQGGVDTEAFF